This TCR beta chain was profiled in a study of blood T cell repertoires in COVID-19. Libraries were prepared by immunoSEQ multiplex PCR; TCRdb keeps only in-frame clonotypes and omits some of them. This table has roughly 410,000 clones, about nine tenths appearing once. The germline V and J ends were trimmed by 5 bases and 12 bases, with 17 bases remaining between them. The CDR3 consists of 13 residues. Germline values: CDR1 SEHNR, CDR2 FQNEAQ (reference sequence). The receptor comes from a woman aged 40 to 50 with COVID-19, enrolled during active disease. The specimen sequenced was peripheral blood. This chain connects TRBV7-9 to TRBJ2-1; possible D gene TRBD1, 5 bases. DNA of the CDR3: TGTGCCAGCAGCACCGGGCGAGCTAGGGGGCAGTTCTTC. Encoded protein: CASSTGRARGQFF.